This T cell receptor (beta chain) was captured in a study of cytomegalovirus exposure and HLA in healthy donors. As concerns this clone: The antigen is unknown. A read error may produce the germline difference seen at one junction end.

Findings of the study overall: Sequence variants that were highly shared formed a cluster that was likely a sequencing artifact. There were several of the most significant clusters that appeared linked to common viral pathogens in a later analysis. CMV antigen specificity was confirmed in vitro for three CMV-associated chains. A later analysis showed that HLA-associated TCR beta chains had undergone more clonal expansion than equally common others.

There are 15 residues in the CDR3. Germline V lookup: CDR1 SSHAT, CDR2 FNYEAQ (reference sequence). 60 Vbeta and 13 Jbeta primers were used in PCR. The table came from immunoSEQ multiplex PCR; TCRdb's copy has only in-frame clones and leaves some out. This sample has over 150,000 clones; about four fifths occur once, and the top ten carry roughly a tenth. Sequenced: PBMCs. This receptor was taken from a middle-aged man in good health and CMV-seropositive. The V gene is TRBV7-7, the J gene TRBJ2-5; D is undetermined. For the CDR3, the DNA is TGTGCTAGCAGCCCCCGGCGCGGAATTTGGGAGACCCAGTACTTC. It specifies CASSPRRGIWETQYF. The full variable domain, its missing parts supplied by reference TRBV7-7 and TRBJ2-5, is GAGVSQSPRYKVTKRGQDVTLRCDPISSHATLYWYQQALGQGPEFLTYFNYEAQPDKSGLPSDRFSAERPEGSISTLTIQRTEQRDSAMYRCASSPRRGIWETQYFGPGTRLLVL.